This passage covers 24 T cell receptor beta chains from one sample sequenced in a study of blood T cell repertoires in COVID-19. Data came from immunoSEQ multiplex PCR; TCRdb stores just in-frame clones and leaves some out. The repertoire includes roughly 70,000 clones, 88% of them detected once, and around 1.5% sits in the top ten. Input material: peripheral blood. The receptors here all came from a human donor in a cohort sampled during active COVID-19.

V usage is TRBV6-2 or TRBV6-3 and J usage is TRBJ2-3, with no clear D. Germline V CDR1 and CDR2: MNHEY, SVGEGT. The CDR3 sequence is 15 residues long. The V gene lost 4 bases and the J gene lost 4 bases, with 15 bases spanning the gap. Written as DNA, the CDR3 is TGTGCCAGCAGTTCGGCTCGAGGCGACGCAGATACGCAGTATTTT. Translating gives CASSSARGDADTQYF.

A few counts support this clone. The chain is built from TRBV12-3 or TRBV12-4 and TRBJ1-1, with a possible D match to TRBD1 (6 bases). V was clipped by 3 bases and J by 5 bases, with 10 bases between them. There are 13 residues in the CDR3. CDR3 region: CASSLEGGTEAFF. CDR3 nucleotides: TGTGCCAGCAGTTTGGAAGGGGGTACTGAAGCTTTCTTT.

The J gene is TRBJ2-7, the V gene TRBV6-5, with D perhaps TRBD2 (7 bases). The CDR3 consists of 15 residues. Trimming took off 2 bases at V and 3 bases at J, with 14 bases between the two ends. The germline V gene has CDR1 MNHEY and CDR2 SVGAGI. The CDR3 DNA reads TGTGCCAGCAGTTACGGGGGGGCTTTCGGCTACGAGCAGTACTTC. Protein product: CASSYGGAFGYEQYF.

The rearrangement uses TRBV18 and TRBJ1-5; D might be TRBD1 (6 bases). The CDR3 runs 17 residues. Trimming took 1 base from V and 3 from J, leaving 16 bases between them. Germline V gives CDR1 KGHSH, CDR2 LQKENI. CDR3 DNA sequence: TGTGCCAGCTCACCACAGGGGGGGTATGGAGCCAATCAGCCCCAGCATTTT. Amino acid sequence: CASSPQGGYGANQPQHF.

The chain employs TRBV2 and TRBJ2-1; 9 bases align to TRBD2. Losses at the gene ends were 5 bases for V and 7 bases for J; bases not matched to a gene: 12. Per germline, CDR1 SNHLY and CDR2 FYNNEI. The CDR3 totals 16 residues. CDR3 in DNA: TGTGCCAGCAGTTTCCCGGGAGGCGGGAGGGCTAATGAGCAGTTCTTC. Translated: CASSFPGGGRANEQFF.

In its sample, this clone was seen once. V and J are TRBV18 and TRBJ2-7, with D tentatively TRBD1 (7 bases). Trimming pared 2 bases from V and 2 bases from J, leaving 22 bases between. Germline CDR1 is KGHSH and CDR2 is LQKENI. The CDR3 has 18 residues. CDR3 sequence: CASSPGREKGASTYEQYV. CDR3 sequence (DNA): TGTGCCAGCTCACCAGGGCGGGAAAAGGGGGCTTCGACCTACGAGCAGTACGTC.

This clone was found a few times. The rearrangement links TRBV6-1 to TRBJ2-2, with D tentatively TRBD2 (5 bases). Germline-derived CDR1 and CDR2 are MNHNS and SASEGT. This CDR3 contains 14 residues. The ends were cut back, 2 bases at V and 7 bases at J, with 11 bases in the middle. CDR3 bases: TGTGCCAGCAGTGAAAGAGACGGGGTCGGGGAGCTGTTTTTT. It is translated as CASSERDGVGELFF.

The chain is built from TRBV3-1 (or the pseudogene TRBV3-2) and TRBJ2-1; 13 bases line up with TRBD2. Germline CDR1 LGHDT, CDR2 YNNKEL (reference sequence). The V segment lost 4 bases and the J segment 10 bases; nucleotides outside the gene matches: 7. The length of the CDR3 is 15 residues. CDR3 DNA sequence: TGTGCCAGCAGCCCTACTAGCGGGAGGGCCTCCGAGCAGTTCTTC. Protein sequence: CASSPTSGRASEQFF.

In its sample, this clone was seen once. J is TRBJ2-1 and V is TRBV5-8; 7 bases line up with TRBD1. CDR3 length: 14 amino acids. The J segment lost 4 bases and the V segment lost 4 bases, leaving 5 bases of the junction unmatched. CDR1 and CDR2 (germline): SGHTS, YDEGEE. For the CDR3, the DNA is TGTGCCAGCAGCAAGGGACAGCTTTACAATGAGCAGTTCTTC. Its protein is CASSKGQLYNEQFF.

V usage is TRBV28 and J usage is TRBJ2-7, with D maybe TRBD1 (5 bases). Germline CDR1 MDHEN, CDR2 SYDVKM. This CDR3 contains 15 residues. The V end lost 7 bases, the J end lost 2 bases, and 18 bases lay between the germline ends. CDR3 sequence: CASMAPRVSAYEQYF. The CDR3 coding sequence is TGTGCCAGCATGGCCCCCAGGGTCTCCGCCTACGAGCAGTACTTC.

The chain employs TRBV6-5 and TRBJ2-1, with TRBD1 identical over 10 bases. The CDR3 covers 14 residues. In germline, CDR1 is MNHEY, CDR2 SVGAGI. With 6 bases clipped from V and 7 bases from J, the junction kept 6 bases outside the gene matches. CDR3 region: CASSPGQGRNEQFF. DNA of the CDR3: TGTGCCAGCAGCCCGGGACAGGGGCGGAATGAGCAGTTCTTC.

The chain employs TRBV6-4 and TRBJ1-1, with 7 bases that match TRBD1. This CDR3 is 13 amino acids long. V was pared by 5 bases and J by 1 base, with 1 base of the junction left unmatched. Germline V gene lookup returns CDR1 MRHNA and CDR2 SNTAGT. The CDR3 is CASSQGENTEAFF. The CDR3 nucleotides are TGTGCCAGCAGTCAGGGGGAGAACACTGAAGCTTTCTTT.

The rearrangement uses TRBV28 and TRBJ2-1, with D tentatively TRBD1 (6 bases). Per germline, CDR1 MDHEN and CDR2 SYDVKM. CDR3 length: 15 amino acids. Between the trimmed V and J ends, which lost 3 bases and 4 bases, there was a span of 13 bases. This chain's CDR3 is CASSFVDRYYNEQFF. In nucleotides, the CDR3 is TGTGCCAGCAGTTTCGTGGACAGATATTACAATGAGCAGTTCTTC.

The chain is built from TRBV6-5 and TRBJ2-7, with D tentatively TRBD2 (5 bases). CDR1 and CDR2 from the germline V gene are MNHEY and SVGAGI. V lost 7 bases to trimming and J lost 2 bases, with 12 bases between them. CDR3 length: 13 residues. In DNA form, the CDR3 reads TGTGCCAGCACTGGGCAGGAGGCCTACGAGCAGTACTTC. It translates to CASTGQEAYEQYF.

The rearrangement uses TRBV19 and TRBJ2-1; 10 bases line up with TRBD2. This CDR3 has 15 amino acids. J gave up 4 bases and V 6 bases, and 6 bases lay outside the gene matches. Germline CDR1 and CDR2: LNHDA and SQIVND (reference sequence). In DNA, the CDR3 is TGTGCCAGTAGGCCGGGACTAGCGCTATACAATGAGCAGTTCTTC. Translation gives CASRPGLALYNEQFF.

The chain joins TRBV5-4 to TRBJ1-1, with a weak D call TRBD1 (6 bases). The V gene's germline CDR1 is SGHNT and CDR2 YYREEE (reference sequence). The germline V and J ends were trimmed by 4 bases and 3 bases, with 10 bases remaining between them. This CDR3 spans 13 amino acids. The DNA of the CDR3 is TGTGCCAGCAGCGTGGACAGCTACACTGAAGCTTTCTTT. Translation: CASSVDSYTEAFF. Combining the CDR3 with reference TRBV5-4 and TRBJ1-1 gives the whole variable domain ETGVTQSPTHLIKTRGQQVTLRCSSQSGHNTVSWYQQALGQGPQFIFQYYREEENGRGNFPPRFSGLQFPNYSSELNVNALELDDSALYLCASSVDSYTEAFFGQGTRLTVV.

This chain connects TRBV25-1 to TRBJ2-2, with 7 bases matching TRBD2. V lost 3 bases to trimming and J lost 3 bases; unmatched junction nucleotides: 1. There are 14 residues in the CDR3. Germline V CDR1 and CDR2: MGHDK, SYGVNS. Written as DNA, the CDR3 is TGTGCCAGCAGTGAGGCGGGAGACACCGGGGAGCTGTTTTTT. Translating gives CASSEAGDTGELFF.

The chain couples TRBV6-5 to TRBJ2-1; TRBD2 is a possible D gene (6 bases). Looked up from germline, CDR1 is MNHEY and CDR2 is SVGAGI. Trimming pared 2 bases from V and 9 bases from J, leaving 11 bases between. The CDR3 consists of 13 residues. The DNA of the CDR3 is TGTGCCAGCAGTTACCCCGCCGGGGGTGAGCAGTTCTTC. It specifies CASSYPAGGEQFF.

This rearrangement joins TRBV19 to TRBJ2-7; a weak D match, TRBD2 (5 bases). Germline V gene data show CDR1 as LNHDA and CDR2 as SQIVND (reference sequence). The germline V and J ends were trimmed by 5 bases and 7 bases, with 15 bases remaining between them. The CDR3 totals 13 residues. The CDR3 region is CASSFTLSGEQYV. CDR3 bases: TGTGCCAGTAGTTTCACACTGTCGGGGGAGCAGTACGTC.

This chain uses TRBV28 with TRBJ2-3; 10 bases are a match to TRBD2. V lost 3 bases to trimming and J lost 8 bases; unmatched junction nucleotides: 5. Germline-derived CDR1 and CDR2 are MDHEN and SYDVKM. This CDR3 region has 14 residues. The CDR3 sequence is CASSFSKRGGTQYF. CDR3 sequence (DNA): TGTGCCAGCAGTTTTAGCAAGCGGGGGGGTACGCAGTATTTT.

This chain joins TRBV27 and TRBJ2-1; 10 nucleotides agree with TRBD1. The junction had 13 bases not matched to a gene; V was cut back by 5 bases and J by 6 bases. The CDR3 is 17 residues long. CDR1 is MNHEY and CDR2 is SMNVEV in the germline V gene (reference sequence). The CDR3 region is CASSIPPGQGWGNEQFF. The CDR3 DNA reads TGTGCCAGCAGTATCCCACCGGGACAGGGGTGGGGCAATGAGCAGTTCTTC.

This sequence joins TRBV27 and TRBJ2-1; 8 bases agree with TRBD2. CDR3 size: 20 residues. Germline assignment: CDR1 MNHEY and CDR2 SMNVEV (reference sequence). V dropped 0 bases and J dropped 4; count of bases not matched to a gene: 17. CDR3 in amino acids: CASSLSPKGWPGGPYNEQFF. DNA for the CDR3: TGTGCCAGCAGTTTATCTCCCAAGGGGTGGCCGGGGGGGCCGTACAATGAGCAGTTCTTC.

The gene calls are TRBV4-1 and TRBJ1-4, with 7 bases lining up with TRBD1. The CDR3 covers 14 residues. Looked up from germline, CDR1 is MGHRA and CDR2 is YSYEKL. J lost 8 bases, V lost 0 bases, and 3 bases had no gene match. The CDR3 spells CASSQEGGAEKLFF. Here the CDR3 DNA reads TGCGCCAGCAGCCAAGAAGGGGGCGCCGAAAAACTGTTTTTT.

This chain links TRBV5-6 with TRBJ1-2; 7 nucleotides match TRBD1. Per germline, CDR1 SGHDT and CDR2 YYEEEE. The CDR3 extends over 15 amino acids. Trimming took 4 bases from V and 4 from J; bases not matched to a gene: 10. CDR3 sequence (DNA): TGTGCCAGCAGCGCCGTTCGACAGGGCGGCTATGGCTACACCTTC. Amino acid sequence: CASSAVRQGGYGYTF.